This TCR beta chain was sequenced for a study of cytomegalovirus exposure and HLA in healthy donors. General study findings and limits: TCR beta sequences reportedly predicted most subjects' HLA-A and HLA-B alleles accurately. Immune exposure was documented only through CMV serostatus. In a later analysis, at a false discovery rate of 0.05, about 17,000 TCR beta sequences matched HLA alleles.

On this clone: Its antigen is not identified.

The primer mix had 60 Vbeta and 13 Jbeta primers. Here immunoSEQ multiplex PCR was the method, and the copy in TCRdb shows in-frame clones only, minus some. Of 100,000 to 150,000 clones listed, 80% were seen once; the top ten hold roughly 4%. This CDR3 contains 13 residues. Deletions cut 1 base from V and 5 bases from J, with 9 bases between. Germline V gene sequence: CDR1 LGHNA, CDR2 YNFKEQ. This clonotype was obtained from a woman aged 40 to 49 in good health and CMV-seronegative. Input material: PBMCs. The chain carries TRBV4-2 and TRBJ2-7; D might be TRBD2 (5 bases). The CDR3 DNA reads TGTGCCAGCAGCCAAGGGGGAGAAAACGAGCAGTACTTC. It encodes CASSQGGENEQYF.